This paragraph reports one T cell receptor beta chain. There are many counts of this clonotype. It has no known antigen specificity. There are no base qualities to consult, and no much larger clone falls within one base. These data belong to a study of prognosis after radiotherapy for stage I lung cancer (dated by TCRdb to about 2021). Regarding the complete study: Between April 2018 and January 2019, more than 15 stage I NSCLC patients were enrolled in Nanjing, China. In every patient, SBRT was given without any concurrent therapy. The study profiled peripheral blood TCR beta repertoires from stage I NSCLC patients before and after stereotactic body radiotherapy and related them to distant failure. Four of the 19 patients developed distant metastases after SBRT, at a median of about seven months; the other 15 showed no significant progression. Ages in the cohort of roughly 13 men and about six women ranged from roughly 50 to 85 years, with a median of 74. All patients were regarded as medically inoperable, because of comorbidities in about a dozen patients and refusal of surgery in roughly 7 patients. A total of roughly 40 blood samples from 20 or so patients were sequenced, with one sample obtained before and one obtained after SBRT for each patient. SBRT was given in 3 to 5 fractions with a biologically effective dose of at least 100 Gy, using image-guided IMRT or VMAT. Over twelve of the patients were found to have newly diagnosed primary stage I lung tumors, and about 5 were living with oligometastatic NSCLC after surgical resection of the primary tumor. Tumor histology was squamous cell carcinoma in several patients and adenocarcinoma in some 12.

The germline V gene (reference sequence) provides CDR1 MNHEY and CDR2 SMNVEV. Between the V and J ends, shortened by 7 bases and 2 bases respectively, the junction contains 14 bases. Reading from cysteine to phenylalanine, the CDR3 counts 14 amino acids. CDR3 DNA is the only sequence kept; it has 42 bases, read in frame from the first base. All patients had node-negative disease on CT and PET/CT, and none had a history of other malignancies or had previously received chemotherapy or radiotherapy. At each of two time points, approximately 6 milliliters of peripheral venous blood were collected in EDTA tubes. Ficoll-Paque Plus density-gradient centrifugation was used to isolate PBMCs. Samples were stored at -80°C immediately after collection until analysis. Study-level results and caveats: Differences in TRBV and TRBJ usage frequencies by metastasis status were reportedly observed in two V genes at baseline and in several V and two J genes after SBRT. Post-SBRT Shannon entropy and its change from baseline were lower in patients who developed distant metastases; baseline Shannon entropy was not associated with metastases. After SBRT, the count of unique TCR clones dropped from a median of roughly 10,000 beforehand to nearly 7,000 afterward (Wilcoxon paired P=0.011). No adjustment for multiple comparisons was applied to any of the reported P values. The small cohort and short follow-up limited the study, so independent validation of the findings is needed. Tumor specificity of expanded TCR clones was not determined.

Two rounds of multiplex PCR were performed to amplify the TCR beta CDR3 region from genomic DNA. In the first PCR round, primers specific to each TRBV and TRBJ gene were used, and the primer sequences were filed in Chinese patent CN105087789A. Universal primers were used in the second PCR round. The Roche High Pure PCR Template Preparation Kit was used to extract genomic DNA from frozen PBMCs. Paired-end sequencing with 151 bp reads was performed on the libraries using an Illumina HiSeq 3000. The authors' analysis ran thus. Raw reads lacking the multiplex PCR primer sequences were removed with CutAdapt. High-quality paired reads were merged into contigs with PEAR. By aligning each contig to reference sequences, MiXCR assigned the TRB V, D and J gene segments to that contig. CDR3 sequences were clustered by base quality and sequence similarity to remove sequencing errors. Shannon entropy normalized by the natural log of productive TCR sequence number was used as the measure of diversity. Clonality was computed as one minus the ratio of Shannon entropy to the natural log of the number of unique clonotypes. Progression-free survival cut-offs for repertoire metrics were chosen using the Youden index of ROC curves, with analyses run in R 3.5.3. The raw public reads went through TCRdb reprocessing: fastp at Q25, MiXCR clone calling, in-frame beta chains kept. CDR3 protein duplicates are merged, each entry listing the most common genes and DNA. TCRdb, rather than the study authors, made the V and J calls. The sample records under 30,000 distinct CDR3 sequences, about a third of which are singletons. The leading ten clones occupy around 10% of the sample.

This TCR was sampled from a donor over 45 with non-small cell lung cancer. The chain uses TRBV27 and TRBJ1-1; the D gene is possibly TRBD1, with 5 bases matching. The sequences come from PBMCs, collected before or after stereotactic body radiation therapy (not recorded which). The CDR3: CASKWVGANTEAFF. The nucleotide sequence reads as follows: TGTGCCAGCAAATGGGTTGGGGCCAACACTGAAGCTTTCTTT.